The TCR beta chain described here comes from a study of T cells expressing NK-cell markers. The TCR beta cDNA came from 5'RACE template switching with UMIs. TCRdb re-called the 5' RACE reads and gives one entry per CDR3 protein, without DNA. The table for this sample gives 440,000 or so distinct CDR3 sequences. The CDR3 runs to 14 residues. Germline V gene sequence: CDR1 SGHTA, CDR2 FQGNSA. The material sequenced was blood T cells: a sorted CD56 or NKG2C T cell subset, CD4+ or CD8+ T cells, or bulk PBMC T cells (not recorded which). The TCR sequence derives from a woman between 18 and 69 years old in good health. The chain has TRBV7-2 and TRBJ2-1. CDR3 in amino acids: CASSSRPPGGEQFF.